These 5 T cell receptor beta chains share one sample of origin, sequenced in a study of OX40 agonist ivuxolimab in advanced cancers. Sequencing used immunoSEQ multiplex PCR; TCRdb keeps in-frame clones, though not all of them. This table holds around 75,000 clones, roughly 90% found once. Sequenced here: CD4+ or CD8+ T cells sorted from blood, sampled in a trial of the OX40 agonist ivuxolimab. The receptors shown here come from an adult with an advanced solid tumor such as melanoma, head and neck, liver or kidney cancer.

A few counts support this clone. The chain uses TRBV27 and TRBJ2-7; 7 bases agree with TRBD1. Germline V gives CDR1 MNHEY, CDR2 SMNVEV (reference sequence). Trimming at V came to 4 bases and at J to 3 bases, leaving 9 bases not matched to a gene. This CDR3 spans 15 amino acids. Here the CDR3 reads CASSSFGTDFYEQYF. Written as DNA, the CDR3 is TGTGCCAGCAGTTCCTTCGGGACAGACTTCTACGAGCAGTACTTC.

The chain has TRBV28 and TRBJ2-1; the D is unclear. V gave up 1 base and J gave up 0 bases, with 4 bases separating them. Germline V gene sequence: CDR1 MDHEN, CDR2 SYDVKM. The CDR3 is 14 residues long. This CDR3 reads CASSLSYSYNEQFF. CDR3 DNA: TGTGCCAGCAGTTTATCCTACTCCTACAATGAGCAGTTCTTC. Combining the CDR3 with reference TRBV28 and TRBJ2-1 gives the whole variable domain DVKVTQSSRYLVKRTGEKVFLECVQDMDHENMFWYRQDPGLGLRLIYFSYDVKMKEKGDIPEGYSVSREKKERFSLILESASTNQTSMYLCASSLSYSYNEQFFGPGTRLTVL.

V is TRBV28 and J is TRBJ2-1; perhaps TRBD2 as D (7 bases). The germline V and J ends were trimmed by 8 bases and 2 bases, with 10 bases remaining between them. The germline V gene has CDR1 MDHEN and CDR2 SYDVKM. The CDR3 sequence is 13 residues long. For the CDR3, the DNA is TGTGCCAGCGGGAGGGGGGCCTACAATGAGCAGTTCTTC. Translation: CASGRGAYNEQFF.

The V gene is TRBV11-2, the J gene TRBJ1-2; no firm D call. Trimming cost V 5 bases and J 5 bases, with 12 bases left between them. Germline V gene data show CDR1 as SGHAT and CDR2 as FQNNGV. The CDR3 loop spans 13 amino acids. The CDR3 region is CASSSGFRYGYTF. Here the CDR3 DNA reads TGTGCCAGCAGCAGCGGGTTCCGTTATGGCTACACCTTC.

The gene calls are TRBV11-2 and TRBJ2-7; 7 positions match TRBD2. J was trimmed by 1 base and V by 5 bases; bases with no gene match: 11. CDR1 and CDR2 (germline): SGHAT, FQNNGV. The CDR3 contains 16 residues. The CDR3 bases are TGTGCCAGCAGCCTAACCTTGGCAGCGGGATCCTACGAGCAGTACTTC. Protein: CASSLTLAAGSYEQYF.